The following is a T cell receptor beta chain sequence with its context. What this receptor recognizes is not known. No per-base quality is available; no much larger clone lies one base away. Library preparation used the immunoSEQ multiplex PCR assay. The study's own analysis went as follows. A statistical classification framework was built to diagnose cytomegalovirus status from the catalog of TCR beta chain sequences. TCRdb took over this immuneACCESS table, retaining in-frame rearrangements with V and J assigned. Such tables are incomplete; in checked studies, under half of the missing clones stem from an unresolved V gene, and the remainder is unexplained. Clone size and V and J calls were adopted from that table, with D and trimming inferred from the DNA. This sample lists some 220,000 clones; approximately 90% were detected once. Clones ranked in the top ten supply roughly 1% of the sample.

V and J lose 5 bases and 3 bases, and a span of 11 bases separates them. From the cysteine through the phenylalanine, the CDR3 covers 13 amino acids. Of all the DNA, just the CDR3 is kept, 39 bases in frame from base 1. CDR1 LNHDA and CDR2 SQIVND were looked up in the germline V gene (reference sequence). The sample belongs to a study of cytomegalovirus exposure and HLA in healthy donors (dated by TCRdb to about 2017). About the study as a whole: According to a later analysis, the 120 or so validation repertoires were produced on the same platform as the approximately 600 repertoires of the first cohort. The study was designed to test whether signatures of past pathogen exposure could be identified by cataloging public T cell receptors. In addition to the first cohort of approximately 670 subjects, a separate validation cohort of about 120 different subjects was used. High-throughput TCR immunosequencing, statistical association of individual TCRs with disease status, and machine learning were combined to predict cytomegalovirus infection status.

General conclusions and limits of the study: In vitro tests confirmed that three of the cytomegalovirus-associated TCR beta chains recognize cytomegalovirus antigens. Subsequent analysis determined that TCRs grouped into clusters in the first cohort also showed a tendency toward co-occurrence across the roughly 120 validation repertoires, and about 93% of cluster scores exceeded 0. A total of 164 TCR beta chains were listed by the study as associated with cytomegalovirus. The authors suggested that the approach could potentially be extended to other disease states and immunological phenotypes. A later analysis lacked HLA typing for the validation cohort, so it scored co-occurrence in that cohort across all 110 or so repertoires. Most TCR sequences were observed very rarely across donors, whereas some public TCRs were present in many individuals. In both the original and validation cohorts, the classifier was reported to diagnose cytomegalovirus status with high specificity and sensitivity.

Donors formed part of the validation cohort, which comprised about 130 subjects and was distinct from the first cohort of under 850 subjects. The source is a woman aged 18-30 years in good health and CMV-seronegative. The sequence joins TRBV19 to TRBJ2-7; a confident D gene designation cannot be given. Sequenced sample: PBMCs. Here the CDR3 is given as CASSPSANYEQYF. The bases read TGTGCCAGTAGTCCCTCCGCGAACTACGAGCAGTACTTC.